Described below is a single TCR beta chain sequence and its context. Its antigen remains unidentified. The junction differs from germline at one of its ends, possibly a read error. Without any cell sorting, about 19-30 mg of bulk tissue yielded co-extracted RNA and DNA. This sample was included in a study of tumor-infiltrating lymphocytes in primary liver carcinoma. Study summary: There were roughly 3.5 to 7.5 million productive TCRbeta reads per sample, a yield similar across tissue types. Overall study results and limits: Among the pair types, tumor region pairs showed more overlap than tumor-adjacent and tumor-blood pairs.

CDR3 length: 15 residues. Starting material of 500 ng total RNA yielded TCR beta cDNA via a constant-region primer. Sequencing libraries for TCR beta derived from three nested multiplex PCR rounds that used slightly modified ARM-PCR. The first two PCR rounds used TRBV1-TRBV30 forward primers with a C-beta reverse primer, 9 to 10 cycles each. Using its own MiXCR run on the multiplex PCR reads, TCRdb lists one record per CDR3 protein. The table includes about 190,000 distinct CDR3 sequences, about 82% detected once. The sequenced sample was tumor tissue from primary liver carcinoma. The rearrangement uses TRBV12-3 or TRBV12-4 and TRBJ2-1, with 8 bases matching TRBD2. This clonotype was sampled from a man aged 40-49 years with primary liver carcinoma and hepatitis B virus infection. The CDR3 loop reads CASKGTRGIYKEQFF. Here the CDR3 DNA reads TGTGCCAGCAAGGGGACTAGAGGAATTTACAAAGAGCAGTTCTTC.